What follows is one T cell receptor beta chain and its context. Its antigen is unknown. This entry comes from a study of neoadjuvant anti-PD-1 for oral cavity cancer. Whole-study context: Most patients had three to four biweekly doses of 3 mg/kg nivolumab before resection. Patients without progression got a fourth dose around day 43. Study outcomes and limitations: Greater tumor shrinkage accompanied bigger post-treatment sizes of preexisting clones.

Documented time point: after neoadjuvant nivolumab, at surgical resection. Patients had HPV-negative, locally advanced oral cavity squamous cell carcinoma. Sequenced by immunoSEQ multiplex PCR; TCRdb stores in-frame clones only, minus some. The data hold 37,000 or so clones, with roughly two fifths observed a single time. Source: tumor tissue, taken after nivolumab (anti-PD-1) treatment. This TCR was sampled from a person aged 35-79 years with oral cavity squamous cell carcinoma.

CDR3 coding DNA: TGTGCCAGCAGCCTCGACAGGAGTAATGAAAAACTGTTTTTT. It codes for CASSLDRSNEKLFF. This chain links TRBV6-6 with TRBJ1-4; possibly TRBD1 for D (6 bases). Germline values: CDR1 MNHNY, CDR2 SVGAGI (reference sequence). V was pared by 6 bases and J by 4 bases, with 12 bases between. This CDR3 region has 14 residues.